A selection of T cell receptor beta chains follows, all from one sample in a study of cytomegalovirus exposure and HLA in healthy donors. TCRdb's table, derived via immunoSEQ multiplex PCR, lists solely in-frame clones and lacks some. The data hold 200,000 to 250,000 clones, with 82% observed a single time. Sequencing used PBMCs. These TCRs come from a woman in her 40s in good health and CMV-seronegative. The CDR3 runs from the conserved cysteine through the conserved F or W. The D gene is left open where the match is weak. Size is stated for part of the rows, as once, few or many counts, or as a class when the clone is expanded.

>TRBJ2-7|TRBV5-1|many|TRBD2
CASSLATSGGSYEQYF
TGCGCCAGCAGCTTGGCGACTAGCGGGGGCTCCTACGAGCAGTACTTC
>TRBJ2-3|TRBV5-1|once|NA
CASSQVQDTQYF
TGCGCCAGCAGCCAGGTTCAAGATACGCAGTATTTT
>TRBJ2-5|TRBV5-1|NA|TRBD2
CASSLNGGYQETQYF
TGCGCCAGCAGCTTGAACGGGGGGTACCAAGAGACCCAGTACTTC
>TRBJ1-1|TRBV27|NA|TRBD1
CASSQRQGATEAFF
TGTGCCAGCAGTCAGAGACAGGGGGCTACTGAAGCTTTCTTT
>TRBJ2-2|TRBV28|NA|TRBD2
CATLAGERIGELFF
TGTGCCACGCTAGCGGGAGAAAGGATCGGGGAGCTGTTTTTT
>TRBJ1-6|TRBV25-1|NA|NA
CASSGYYNSPLHF
TGTGCCAGCAGTGGCTACTATAATTCACCCCTCCACTTT
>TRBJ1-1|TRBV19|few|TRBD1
CASRAHGTANTEAFF
TGTGCCAGTAGGGCCCACGGGACAGCAAACACTGAAGCTTTCTTT
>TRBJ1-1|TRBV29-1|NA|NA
CSVKHGGVTEAFF
TGCAGCGTAAAACACGGGGGTGTCACTGAAGCTTTCTTT
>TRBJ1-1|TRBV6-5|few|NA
CASSYGGLDTEAFF
TGTGCCAGCAGTTACGGGGGCTTGGACACTGAAGCTTTCTTT
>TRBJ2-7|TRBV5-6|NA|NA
CASSLGQGGPYEQYF
TGTGCCAGCAGCTTGGGGCAGGGGGGTCCCTACGAGCAGTACTTC
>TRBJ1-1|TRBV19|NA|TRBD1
CASSRSGTGGLRTTEAFF
TGTGCCAGTAGTAGATCCGGGACAGGGGGCCTACGGACCACTGAAGCTTTCTTT
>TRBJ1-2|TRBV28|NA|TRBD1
CASSFLTGGVGGYTF
TGTGCCAGCAGTTTTCTGACAGGGGGCGTTGGTGGCTACACCTTC
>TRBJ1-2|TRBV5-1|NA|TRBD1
CASSLVGRGSVYGYTF
TGCGCCAGCAGCTTGGTTGGCAGGGGGTCAGTCTATGGCTACACCTTC
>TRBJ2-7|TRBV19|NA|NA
CASMEGSSYEQYF
TGTGCCAGTATGGAGGGGTCCTCCTACGAGCAGTACTTC
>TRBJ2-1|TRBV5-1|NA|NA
CASSLDSYNEQFF
TGCGCCAGCAGCTTGGACAGTTACAATGAGCAGTTCTTC
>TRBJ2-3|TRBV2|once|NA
CASSEDWGVTDTQYF
TGTGCCAGCAGTGAAGATTGGGGGGTCACAGATACGCAGTATTTT
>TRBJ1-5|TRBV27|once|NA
CASRYTLQDNYSNQPQHF
TGTGCCAGCCGTTACACACTCCAAGACAATTATAGCAATCAGCCCCAGCATTTT
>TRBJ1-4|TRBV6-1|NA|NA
CASTNLDRMGKLFF
TGTGCCAGCACCAACCTTGACAGAATGGGAAAACTGTTTTTT
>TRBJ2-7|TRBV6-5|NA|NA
CASSYSGENSLYEQYF
TGTGCCAGCAGTTACTCCGGGGAAAATTCGCTTTACGAGCAGTACTTC
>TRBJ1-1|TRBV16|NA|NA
CASSHQGRVATEAFF
TGTGCCAGCAGCCACCAGGGTCGGGTTGCCACTGAAGCTTTCTTT
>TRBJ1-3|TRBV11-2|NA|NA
CASSLSADTIYF
TGTGCCAGCAGCTTATCGGCGGACACCATATATTTT
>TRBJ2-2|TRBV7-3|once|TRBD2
CASSPPGLAGGGATGELFF
TGTGCCAGCAGCCCCCCGGGGCTAGCGGGAGGTGGGGCCACCGGGGAGCTGTTTTTT
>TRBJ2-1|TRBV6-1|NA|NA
CASSELIGGGGSYNEQFF
TGTGCCAGCAGTGAACTTATTGGGGGCGGGGGCTCCTACAATGAGCAGTTCTTC
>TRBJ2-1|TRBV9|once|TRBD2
CASSAQSGTSGYNEQFF
TGTGCCAGCAGCGCTCAAAGTGGGACTAGCGGTTACAATGAGCAGTTCTTC
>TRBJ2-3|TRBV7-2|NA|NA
CASSLGGRLSTDTQYF
TGTGCCAGCAGCTTAGGAGGGCGGCTCAGCACAGATACGCAGTATTTT
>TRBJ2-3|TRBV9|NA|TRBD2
CASSVGLAGHTDTQYF
TGTGCCAGCAGCGTCGGGCTAGCGGGGCACACAGATACGCAGTATTTT
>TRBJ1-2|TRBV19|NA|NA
CASSYQGRIGSGYTF
TGTGCCAGTAGTTATCAGGGGCGGATTGGGTCTGGCTACACCTTC
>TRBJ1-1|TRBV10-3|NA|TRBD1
CAISEGQAGMNTEAFF
TGTGCCATCAGTGAGGGACAGGCAGGGATGAACACTGAAGCTTTCTTT
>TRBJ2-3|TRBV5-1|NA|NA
CASSSESDTQYF
TGCGCCAGCAGCTCGGAGTCAGATACGCAGTATTTT
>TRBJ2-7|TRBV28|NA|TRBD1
CASSLSTGSYEQYF
TGTGCCAGCAGTTTATCGACAGGGTCCTACGAGCAGTACTTC
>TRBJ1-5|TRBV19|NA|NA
CASSIRRQQPQHF
TGTGCCAGTAGTATCAGGAGACAGCAGCCCCAGCATTTT
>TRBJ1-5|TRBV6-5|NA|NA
CASSYHGARADQPQHF
TGTGCCAGCAGTTACCATGGGGCCAGGGCTGATCAGCCCCAGCATTTT
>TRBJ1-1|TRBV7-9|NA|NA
CASSLVASMNTEAFF
TGTGCCAGCAGCCTGGTAGCCAGTATGAACACTGAAGCTTTCTTT
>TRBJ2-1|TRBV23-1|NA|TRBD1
CASSQSESGQGYYNEQFF
TGCGCCAGCAGTCAGTCCGAATCCGGACAGGGTTACTACAATGAGCAGTTCTTC
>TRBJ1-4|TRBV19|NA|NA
CASSIGGTQGEKLFF
TGTGCCAGTAGTATAGGTGGGACTCAAGGGGAAAAACTGTTTTTT
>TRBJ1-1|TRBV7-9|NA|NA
CASSLVTARGTEAFF
TGTGCCAGCAGCTTAGTAACGGCGCGGGGCACTGAAGCTTTCTTT
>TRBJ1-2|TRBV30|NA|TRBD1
CAWSSGTGDGYTF
TGTGCCTGGAGTTCGGGGACAGGGGATGGCTACACCTTC
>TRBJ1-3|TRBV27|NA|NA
CASSPHLDLSSGNTIYF
TGTGCCAGCAGTCCCCATCTGGACTTGAGCTCTGGAAACACCATATATTTT
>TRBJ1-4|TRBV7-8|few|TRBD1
CASSWNRGLNEKLFF
TGTGCCAGCAGCTGGAACAGGGGGCTAAATGAAAAACTGTTTTTT
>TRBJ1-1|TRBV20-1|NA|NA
CSALDREAFF
TGCAGTGCTCTGGACAGAGAAGCTTTCTTT